The present TCR beta chain was sequenced within a study of spatial heterogeneity in lung cancer (dated by TCRdb to the late 2010s). About the investigation overall: Beta-chain transcripts were consistently detected in greater numbers than alpha-chain transcripts, which likely reflects a higher abundance of beta-chain transcripts. TCR alpha and beta repertoires were quantitatively compared across multiple tumor regions, matched nontumor lung and blood in non-small cell lung cancer. Nonsynonymous mutation counts, determined by whole-exome sequencing of tumor tissue, were related to TCR repertoire features. At surgery, over 200 tumor regions, around 64 matched nontumor lung samples and 56 PBMC samples were TCR-sequenced for both alpha and beta chains. In the raw uncorrected reads, each unique combination of TCR and UMI appeared more than ten times on average. The paper as a whole reports these results and caveats: Confirming at a functional level the hypothesis that regional TCRs recognize regional mutations was considered to require additional single-cell paired TCR alpha and beta sequencing. Ubiquitous expanded tumor TCRs showed up in blood more often at tumor resection than at routine follow-up.

This sample's time point label indicates: sample taken at primary tumor resection. Without any cell sorting, TCR sequencing was performed on whole RNA extracted either from tumor and nontumor lung tissue or from cryopreserved PBMC samples. Donors were under 95 patients with early-stage, untreated non-small cell lung cancer from the lung TRACERx cohort. Patients were selected for TCR sequencing only if sufficient RNA was available from at least two tumor regions. CDR1 and CDR2, per the germline V gene, are MNHEY and SVGEGT. V is trimmed back by 7 bases and J by 8 bases, and the junction contains 20 bases that no gene match accounts for. Inclusive of the bounding cysteine and phenylalanine, the CDR3 is 17 residues long. Kept here is only the CDR3 DNA, which spans 51 bases and is read in frame from base 1. The library was obtained by 5' RACE. Sequencing relied on a NextSeq 500. To allow correction of PCR and sequencing errors, the TCR library protocol tagged every TCR cDNA molecule with a unique molecular identifier. On the study's bioinformatics: TCR identification, UMI-based error correction and CDR3 extraction were all carried out with Decombinator tools. TCRs above a frequency of 2 per 1,000, corresponding to the top 1% of the tumor frequency distribution, were defined as expanded. Renyi diversity was calculated using the R vegan package after each repertoire was subsampled 100 times to 5,000 TCRs. CDR3 similarity networks were built from amino acid triplet string-kernel similarity, with CDR3s being connected when pairwise similarity was above 0.82. TCRdb redid the processing of the public reads, applying fastp at Q25 and MiXCR, and retained in-frame beta chains. Rows merge per CDR3 protein into single entries with the most common DNA and genes. The V and J calls follow TCRdb's processing rather than the paper's. The sample records some 50,000 distinct CDR3 sequences, 10% to 15% of which are singletons. In total, the top ten clones hold approximately 38% of the sample.

In this sample, this clonotype turned up a few times. Its antigen is still unknown. The sample holds no much larger clone one base away, and base qualities are not on file. The sample consisted of PBMCs, taken at surgery. The V gene is TRBV6-2 or TRBV6-3 and the J gene is TRBJ2-1, with TRBD2 identical over 7 junction bases. This sequence originates from a female donor with early-stage non-small cell lung cancer. The nucleotide sequence is given as TGTGCCAGCACCCATGCCCCACGGACTAGGCCTATCCATGAGCAGTTCTTC. Its amino acids are CASTHAPRTRPIHEQFF.